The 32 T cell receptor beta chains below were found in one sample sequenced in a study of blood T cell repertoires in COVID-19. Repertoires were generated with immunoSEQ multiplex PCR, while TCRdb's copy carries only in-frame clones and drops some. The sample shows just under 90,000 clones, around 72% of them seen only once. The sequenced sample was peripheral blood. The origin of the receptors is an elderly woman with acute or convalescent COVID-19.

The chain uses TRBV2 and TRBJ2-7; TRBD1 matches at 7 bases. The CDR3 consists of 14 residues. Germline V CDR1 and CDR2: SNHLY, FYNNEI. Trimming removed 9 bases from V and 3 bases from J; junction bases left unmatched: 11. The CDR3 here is CASWNQQGYYEQYF. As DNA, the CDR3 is TGTGCCAGTTGGAATCAACAGGGGTACTACGAGCAGTACTTC.

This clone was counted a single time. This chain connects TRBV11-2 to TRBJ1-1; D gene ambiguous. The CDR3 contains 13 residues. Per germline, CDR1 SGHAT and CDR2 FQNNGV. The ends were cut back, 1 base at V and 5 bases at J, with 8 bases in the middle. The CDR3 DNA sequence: TGTGCCAGCAGCTTAGTCCCGGGAACTGAAGCTTTCTTT. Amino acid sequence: CASSLVPGTEAFF.

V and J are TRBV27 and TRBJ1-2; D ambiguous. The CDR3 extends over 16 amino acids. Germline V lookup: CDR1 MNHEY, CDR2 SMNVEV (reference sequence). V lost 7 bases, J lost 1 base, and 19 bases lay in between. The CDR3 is CASTKSPGGGNYGYTF. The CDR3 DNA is TGTGCCAGCACCAAATCCCCTGGTGGAGGTAACTATGGCTACACCTTC.

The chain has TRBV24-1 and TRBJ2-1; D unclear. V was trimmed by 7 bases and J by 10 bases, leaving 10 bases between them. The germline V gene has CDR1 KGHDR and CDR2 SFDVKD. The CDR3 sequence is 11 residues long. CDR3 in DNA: TGTGCCACCAGCGACACCAGGGAGCAGTTCTTC. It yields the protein CATSDTREQFF.

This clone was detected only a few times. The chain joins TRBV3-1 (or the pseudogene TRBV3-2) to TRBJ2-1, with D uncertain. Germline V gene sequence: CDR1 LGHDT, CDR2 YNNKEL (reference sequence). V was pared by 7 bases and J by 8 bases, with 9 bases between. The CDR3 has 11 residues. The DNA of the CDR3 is TGTGCCAGCAAGCTCGCGGATGAGCAGTTCTTC. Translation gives CASKLADEQFF.

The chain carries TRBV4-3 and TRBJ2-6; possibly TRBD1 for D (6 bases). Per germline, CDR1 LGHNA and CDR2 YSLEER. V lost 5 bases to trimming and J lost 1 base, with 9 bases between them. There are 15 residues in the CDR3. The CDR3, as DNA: TGCGCCAGCAGCTCCAGGGGTTCTGGGGCCAACGTCCTGACTTTC. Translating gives CASSSRGSGANVLTF.

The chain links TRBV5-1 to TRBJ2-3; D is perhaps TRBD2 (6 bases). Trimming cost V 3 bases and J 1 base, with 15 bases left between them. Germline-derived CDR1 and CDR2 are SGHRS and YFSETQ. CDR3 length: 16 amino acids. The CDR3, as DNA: TGCGCCAGCAGCTCTCGACTAGTCAGCGGCACAGATACGCAGTATTTT. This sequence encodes CASSSRLVSGTDTQYF.

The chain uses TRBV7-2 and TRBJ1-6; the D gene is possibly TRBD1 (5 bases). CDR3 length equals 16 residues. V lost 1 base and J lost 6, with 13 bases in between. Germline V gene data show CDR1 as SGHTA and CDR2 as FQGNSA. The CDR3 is CASSLGLGRVNSPLHF. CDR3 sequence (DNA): TGTGCCAGCAGCTTAGGATTGGGCAGGGTTAATTCACCCCTCCACTTT.

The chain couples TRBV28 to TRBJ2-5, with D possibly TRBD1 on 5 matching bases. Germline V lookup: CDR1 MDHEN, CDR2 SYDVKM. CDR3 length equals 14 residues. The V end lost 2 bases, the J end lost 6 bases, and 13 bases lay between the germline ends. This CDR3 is CASSLQGYQKTQYF. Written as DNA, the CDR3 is TGTGCCAGCAGTTTACAGGGTTATCAAAAGACCCAGTACTTC. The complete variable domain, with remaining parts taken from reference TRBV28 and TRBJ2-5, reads DVKVTQSSRYLVKRTGEKVFLECVQDMDHENMFWYRQDPGLGLRLIYFSYDVKMKEKGDIPEGYSVSREKKERFSLILESASTNQTSMYLCASSLQGYQKTQYFGPGTRLLVL.

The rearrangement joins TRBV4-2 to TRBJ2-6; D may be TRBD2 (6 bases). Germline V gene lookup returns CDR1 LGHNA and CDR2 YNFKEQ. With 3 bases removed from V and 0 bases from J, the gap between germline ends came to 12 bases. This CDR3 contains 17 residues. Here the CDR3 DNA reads TGTGCCAGCAGCCAGCTCCTGGAGGGCTCTGGGGCCAACGTCCTGACTTTC. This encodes CASSQLLEGSGANVLTF.

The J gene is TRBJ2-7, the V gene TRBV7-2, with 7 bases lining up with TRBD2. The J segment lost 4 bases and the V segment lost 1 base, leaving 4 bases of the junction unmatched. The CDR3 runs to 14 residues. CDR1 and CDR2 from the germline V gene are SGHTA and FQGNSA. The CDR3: CASSLVWGGYEQYF. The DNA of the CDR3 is TGTGCCAGCAGCTTAGTTTGGGGGGGTTACGAGCAGTACTTC.

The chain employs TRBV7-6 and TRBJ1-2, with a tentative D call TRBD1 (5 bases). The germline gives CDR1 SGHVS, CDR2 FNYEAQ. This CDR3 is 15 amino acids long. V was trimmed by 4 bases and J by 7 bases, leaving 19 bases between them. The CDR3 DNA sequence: TGTGCCAGCAGCTCGCCGGACACTGGGATGGCTGGCTACACCTTC. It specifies CASSSPDTGMAGYTF. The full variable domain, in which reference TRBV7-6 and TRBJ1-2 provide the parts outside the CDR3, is GAGVSQSPRYKVTKRGQDVALRCDPISGHVSLYWYRQALGQGPEFLTYFNYEAQQDKSGLPNDRFSAERPEGSISTLTIQRTEQRDSAMYRCASSSPDTGMAGYTFGSGTRLTVV.

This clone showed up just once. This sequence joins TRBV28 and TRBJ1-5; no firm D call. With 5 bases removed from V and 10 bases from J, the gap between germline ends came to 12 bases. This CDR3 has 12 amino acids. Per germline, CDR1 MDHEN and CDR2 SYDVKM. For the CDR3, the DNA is TGTGCCAGCAGTCCCCGTCAACAACCCCAGCATTTT. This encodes CASSPRQQPQHF.

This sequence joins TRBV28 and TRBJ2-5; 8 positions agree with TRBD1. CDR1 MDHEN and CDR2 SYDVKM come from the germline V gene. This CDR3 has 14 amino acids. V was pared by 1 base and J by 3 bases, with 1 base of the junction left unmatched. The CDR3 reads CASSLSDREETQYF. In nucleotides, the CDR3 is TGTGCCAGCAGTTTATCGGACAGGGAAGAGACCCAGTACTTC. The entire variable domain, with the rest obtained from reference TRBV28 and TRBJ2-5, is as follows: DVKVTQSSRYLVKRTGEKVFLECVQDMDHENMFWYRQDPGLGLRLIYFSYDVKMKEKGDIPEGYSVSREKKERFSLILESASTNQTSMYLCASSLSDREETQYFGPGTRLLVL.

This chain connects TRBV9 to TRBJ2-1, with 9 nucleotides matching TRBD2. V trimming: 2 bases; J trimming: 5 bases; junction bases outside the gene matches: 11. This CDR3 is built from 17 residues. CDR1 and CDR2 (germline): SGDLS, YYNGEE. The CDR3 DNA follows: TGTGCCAGCAGCGTCTCCGTAGCGGGGGCCCTAAACAATGAGCAGTTCTTC. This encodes CASSVSVAGALNNEQFF. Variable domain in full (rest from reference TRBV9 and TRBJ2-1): DSGVTQTPKHLITATGQRVTLRCSPRSGDLSVYWYQQSLDQGLQFLIQYYNGEERAKGNILERFSAQQFPDLHSELNLSSLELGDSALYFCASSVSVAGALNNEQFFGPGTRLTVL.

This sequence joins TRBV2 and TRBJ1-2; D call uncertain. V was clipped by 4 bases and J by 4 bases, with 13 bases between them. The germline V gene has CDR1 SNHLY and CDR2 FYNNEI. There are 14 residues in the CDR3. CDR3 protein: CASSVRLSLYGYTF. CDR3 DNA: TGTGCCAGCAGTGTCCGTTTGTCACTCTATGGCTACACCTTC.

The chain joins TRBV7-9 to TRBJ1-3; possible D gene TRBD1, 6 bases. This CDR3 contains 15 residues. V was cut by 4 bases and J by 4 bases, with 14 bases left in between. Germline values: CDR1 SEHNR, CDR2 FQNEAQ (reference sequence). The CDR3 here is CASSSEGVAGNTIYF. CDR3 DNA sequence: TGTGCCAGCAGCTCCGAGGGGGTGGCCGGAAACACCATATATTTT.

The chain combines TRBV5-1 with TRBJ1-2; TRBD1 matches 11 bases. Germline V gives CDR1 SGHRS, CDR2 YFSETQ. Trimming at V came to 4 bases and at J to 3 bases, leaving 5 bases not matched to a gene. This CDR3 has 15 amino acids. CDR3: CASSTGQGAHYGYTF. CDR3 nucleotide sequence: TGCGCCAGCAGCACCGGACAGGGGGCCCACTATGGCTACACCTTC.

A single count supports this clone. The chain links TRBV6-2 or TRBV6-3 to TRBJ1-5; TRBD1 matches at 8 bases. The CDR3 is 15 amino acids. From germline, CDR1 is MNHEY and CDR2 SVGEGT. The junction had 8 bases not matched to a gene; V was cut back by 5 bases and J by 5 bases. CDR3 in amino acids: CASSARTGSDQPQHF. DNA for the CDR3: TGTGCCAGCAGTGCGCGGACAGGGTCGGATCAGCCCCAGCATTTT.

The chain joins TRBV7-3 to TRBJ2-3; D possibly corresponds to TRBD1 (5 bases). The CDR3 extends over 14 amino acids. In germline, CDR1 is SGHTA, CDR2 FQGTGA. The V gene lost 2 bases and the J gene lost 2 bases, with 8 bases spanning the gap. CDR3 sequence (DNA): TGTGCCAGCAGCTTAGAAGGGGACACAGATACGCAGTATTTT. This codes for CASSLEGDTDTQYF.

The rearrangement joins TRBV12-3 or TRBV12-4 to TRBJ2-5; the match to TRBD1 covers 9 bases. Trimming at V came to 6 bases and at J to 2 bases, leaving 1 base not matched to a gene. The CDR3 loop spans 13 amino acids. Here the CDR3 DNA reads TGTGCCAGCAGCGGGACAGGGCAAGAGACCCAGTACTTC. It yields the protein CASSGTGQETQYF.

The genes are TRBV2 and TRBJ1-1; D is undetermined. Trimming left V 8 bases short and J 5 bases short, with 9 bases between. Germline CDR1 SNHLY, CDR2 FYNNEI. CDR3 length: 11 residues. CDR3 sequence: CASAVKTEAFF. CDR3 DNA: TGTGCCAGCGCGGTCAAAACTGAAGCTTTCTTT.

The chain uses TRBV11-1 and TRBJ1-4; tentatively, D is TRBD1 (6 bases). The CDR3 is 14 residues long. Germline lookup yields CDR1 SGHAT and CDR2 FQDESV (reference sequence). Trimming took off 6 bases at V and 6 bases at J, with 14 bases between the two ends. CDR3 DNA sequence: TGTGCCAGCAGTCCCGGGACACCTGATGAAAAACTGTTTTTT. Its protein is CASSPGTPDEKLFF.

The CDR3 sequence: CASSPQGVGEKLFF. In DNA form, the CDR3 reads TGTGCCAGCAGCCCACAGGGGGTGGGTGAAAAACTGTTTTTT. V is TRBV5-4 and J is TRBJ1-4, with TRBD1 identical over 8 bases. Per the germline V gene, CDR1 is SGHNT and CDR2 is YYREEE (reference sequence). The CDR3 runs 14 residues. Trimming at V came to 4 bases and at J to 7 bases, leaving 6 bases not matched to a gene.

The CDR3 loop is CAISAADRGLGNTIYF. CDR3 DNA sequence: TGTGCCATCAGTGCTGCAGACAGGGGGCTTGGAAACACCATATATTTT. The chain couples TRBV10-3 to TRBJ1-3, with 10 bases fitting TRBD1. This CDR3 has 16 amino acids. The junction had 6 bases not matched to a gene; V was cut back by 4 bases and J by 3 bases. Germline V gene data show CDR1 as ENHRY and CDR2 as SYGVKD.

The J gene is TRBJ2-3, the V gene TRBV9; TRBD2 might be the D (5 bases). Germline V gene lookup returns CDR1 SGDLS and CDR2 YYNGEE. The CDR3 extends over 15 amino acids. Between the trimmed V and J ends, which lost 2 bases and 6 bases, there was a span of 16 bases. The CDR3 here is CASSVSLALSDTQYF. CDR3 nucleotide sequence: TGTGCCAGCAGCGTTAGCCTAGCCCTGTCGGATACGCAGTATTTT.

CDR3 in amino acids: CATYPESSYEQYF. The CDR3 region has the DNA TGTGCCACCTACCCTGAGAGCTCCTACGAGCAGTACTTC. The chain links TRBV10-3 to TRBJ2-7; D remains ambiguous. CDR3 length: 13 residues. Germline values: CDR1 ENHRY, CDR2 SYGVKD. V gave up 10 bases and J gave up 0 bases, with 13 bases separating them.

The CDR3 protein is CASNKAGGDTQYF. CDR3 DNA: TGTGCCAGCAATAAGGCGGGTGGAGATACGCAGTATTTT. The chain employs TRBV5-4 and TRBJ2-3, with D tentatively TRBD2 (5 bases). Trimming stripped 6 bases from V and 5 bases from J, with 13 bases between. Germline CDR1 is SGHNT and CDR2 is YYREEE (reference sequence). The length of the CDR3 is 13 residues. Looking up the rest from reference TRBV5-4 and TRBJ2-3 gives the full variable domain: ETGVTQSPTHLIKTRGQQVTLRCSSQSGHNTVSWYQQALGQGPQFIFQYYREEENGRGNFPPRFSGLQFPNYSSELNVNALELDDSALYLCASNKAGGDTQYFGPGTRLTVL.

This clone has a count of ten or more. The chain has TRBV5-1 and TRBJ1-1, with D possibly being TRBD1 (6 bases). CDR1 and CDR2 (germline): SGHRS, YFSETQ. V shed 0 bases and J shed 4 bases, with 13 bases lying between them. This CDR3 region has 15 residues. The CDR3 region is CASSLVGTGTTEAFF. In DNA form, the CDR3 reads TGCGCCAGCAGCTTGGTGGGTACAGGGACCACTGAAGCTTTCTTT.

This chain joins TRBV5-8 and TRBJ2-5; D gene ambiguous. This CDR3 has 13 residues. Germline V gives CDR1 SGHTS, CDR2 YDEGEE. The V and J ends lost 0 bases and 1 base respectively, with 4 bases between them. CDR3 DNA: TGTGCCAGCAGCTTGGACTTCCAAGAGACCCAGTACTTC. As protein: CASSLDFQETQYF.

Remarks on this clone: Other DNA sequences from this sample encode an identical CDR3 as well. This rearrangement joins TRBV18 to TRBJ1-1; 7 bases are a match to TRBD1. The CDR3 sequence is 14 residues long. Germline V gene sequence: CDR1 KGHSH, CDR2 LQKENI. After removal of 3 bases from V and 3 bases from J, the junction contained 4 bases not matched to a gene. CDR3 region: CASSPGGQDTEAFF. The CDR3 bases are TGTGCCAGCTCACCCGGCGGACAGGACACTGAAGCTTTCTTT.

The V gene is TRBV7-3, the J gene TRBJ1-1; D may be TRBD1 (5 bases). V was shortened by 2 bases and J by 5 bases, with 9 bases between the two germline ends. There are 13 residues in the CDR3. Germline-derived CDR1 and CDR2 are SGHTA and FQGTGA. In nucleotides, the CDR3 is TGTGCCAGCAGCTTAGGAGGGGAGACTGAAGCTTTCTTT. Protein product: CASSLGGETEAFF.